These 27 T cell receptor beta chains share one sample of origin, sequenced in a study of beta chain features in type 1 diabetes. Whole-study findings and limits: Shorter TCRB CDR3s, moderately but significantly so, were found in Type 1 diabetes patients in all four CD4+ subsets.

The study reverse transcribed the entire isolated RNA, so it sequenced expressed TCRB transcripts. Data came from immunoSEQ multiplex PCR; TCRdb stores just in-frame clones and leaves some out. This table holds 25,000 to 30,000 clones, 56% found once. These receptors' antigens are unknown. Sequencing input: Tregs from blood. All receptors come from a woman between 18 and 30 years old with type 1 diabetes.

This clone has only a few counts. This rearrangement joins TRBV14 to TRBJ1-2; D is uncertain. This CDR3 spans 13 amino acids. The V end lost 0 bases, the J end lost 4 bases, and 6 bases lay between the germline ends. Germline V gene data show CDR1 as SGHDN and CDR2 as FVKESK. CDR3 sequence: CASSQDISYGYTF. The CDR3, as DNA: TGTGCCAGCAGCCAAGATATTAGCTATGGCTACACCTTC.

This chain connects TRBV5-1 to TRBJ2-5; 12 bases fit TRBD1. This CDR3 is built from 16 residues. The V and J ends lost 4 bases and 4 bases, in that order; junction bases with no gene match: 8. Germline values: CDR1 SGHRS, CDR2 YFSETQ. CDR3 protein: CASSQRGQGAGETQYF. CDR3 DNA: TGCGCCAGCAGCCAGCGGGGACAGGGGGCAGGAGAGACCCAGTACTTC.

V and J are TRBV14 and TRBJ1-1; no clear D. Trimming pared 4 bases from V and 5 bases from J, leaving 8 bases between. The CDR3 contains 12 residues. CDR1 and CDR2 from the germline V gene are SGHDN and FVKESK. CDR3 region: CASSLEETEAFF. CDR3 DNA sequence: TGTGCCAGCAGCCTGGAGGAGACTGAAGCTTTCTTT. Full variable domain (remainder filled in from reference TRBV14 and TRBJ1-1): EAGVTQFPSHSVIEKGQTVTLRCDPISGHDNLYWYRRVMGKEIKFLLHFVKESKQDESGMPNNRFLAERTGGTYSTLKVQPAELEDSGVYFCASSLEETEAFFGQGTRLTVV.

The chain joins TRBV23-1 to TRBJ1-6, with 8 bases aligning to TRBD1. TRBV23-1 is an ORF, with its function uncertain. CDR3 size: 14 residues. With 4 bases clipped from V and 10 bases from J, the junction kept 6 bases outside the gene matches. The CDR3 sequence is CASSRLTGVSPLHF. CDR3 DNA: TGCGCCAGCAGTCGCCTGACAGGGGTATCACCCCTCCACTTT.

V usage is TRBV7-2 and J usage is TRBJ1-3; TRBD1 matches at 7 bases. In germline, CDR1 is SGHTA, CDR2 FQGNSA. V lost 5 bases and J lost 0; bases outside the gene matches: 4. This CDR3 has 15 residues. The CDR3 reads CASSPQGPSGNTIYF. For the CDR3, the DNA is TGTGCCAGCAGCCCACAGGGGCCCTCTGGAAACACCATATATTTT.

The table lists this clone with a few counts. The rearrangement joins TRBV11-2 to TRBJ2-7; 7 bases align to TRBD2. Germline V lookup: CDR1 SGHAT, CDR2 FQNNGV. With 5 bases clipped from V and 0 bases from J, the junction kept 10 bases outside the gene matches. This CDR3 is 16 amino acids long. In nucleotides, the CDR3 is TGTGCCAGCAGCCTAGGACTAGGAGAGGGCTCCTACGAGCAGTACTTC. Residues: CASSLGLGEGSYEQYF.

This clone came up a few times. The chain combines TRBV6-5 with TRBJ2-3, with D hard to call. This CDR3 spans 14 amino acids. Germline CDR1 MNHEY, CDR2 SVGAGI. V was trimmed by 7 bases and J by 2 bases, leaving 13 bases between them. DNA for the CDR3: TGTGCCAGCACTTCCTATAGAAACACAGATACGCAGTATTTT. As protein: CASTSYRNTDTQYF.

This clone was observed a handful of times. The chain carries TRBV23-1 and TRBJ2-7, with 7 bases identical to TRBD1. TRBV23-1 counts as an open reading frame of uncertain function. V dropped 0 bases and J dropped 0; count of bases not matched to a gene: 8. The CDR3 has 17 amino acids. CDR3 sequence: CASSQSGTAGSSYEQYF. The CDR3, as DNA: TGCGCCAGCAGTCAATCGGGGACAGCCGGCAGCTCCTACGAGCAGTACTTC.

V usage is TRBV18 and J usage is TRBJ2-7; 8 nucleotides align to TRBD1. The CDR3 extends over 15 amino acids. Losses at the gene ends were 3 bases for V and 4 bases for J; bases not matched to a gene: 8. CDR1 and CDR2 from the germline V gene are KGHSH and LQKENI. CDR3 loop: CASSPIGQGRYEQYF. The DNA for the CDR3 is TGTGCCAGCTCACCGATCGGACAGGGTCGGTACGAGCAGTACTTC.

The V gene is TRBV10-1, the J gene TRBJ2-1, with TRBD1 as a possible D gene (6 bases). Germline loops: CDR1 WNHNN, CDR2 SYGVQD (reference sequence). There are 11 residues in the CDR3. V gave up 6 bases and J gave up 6 bases, with 6 bases separating them. The CDR3 reads CASSRGNEQFF. The DNA of the CDR3 is TGCGCCAGCAGCAGGGGCAATGAGCAGTTCTTC.

The chain employs TRBV5-4 and TRBJ2-3; 10 bases fit TRBD2. Germline values: CDR1 SGHNT, CDR2 YYREEE (reference sequence). V lost 4 bases to trimming and J lost 0 bases; unmatched junction nucleotides: 8. This CDR3 has 17 amino acids. CDR3 in amino acids: CASSHRLAGHSTDTQYF. DNA of the CDR3: TGTGCCAGCAGCCACCGACTAGCGGGCCATAGCACAGATACGCAGTATTTT.

This clone has only a few counts. V gene TRBV10-1 combines with J gene TRBJ1-1; weak D call: TRBD1 (6 bases). Germline CDR1 reads WNHNN; CDR2 reads SYGVQD (reference sequence). This CDR3 spans 14 amino acids. V was trimmed by 8 bases and J by 1 base, leaving 14 bases between them. The CDR3 protein is CASSPGGGNTEAFF. The CDR3 nucleotides are TGCGCCAGCTCCCCGGGAGGGGGGAACACTGAAGCTTTCTTT.

This clone was recorded a few times. The rearrangement joins TRBV29-1 to TRBJ1-6; D not certain. The CDR3 runs 13 residues. V was trimmed by 4 bases and J by 9 bases, leaving 13 bases between them. Per the germline V gene, CDR1 is SQVTM and CDR2 is ANQGSEA. The CDR3 nucleotides read TGCAGCGTTGCTAGCAACGAGGGTTCACCCCTCCACTTT. Translating gives CSVASNEGSPLHF.

The J gene is TRBJ2-5, the V gene TRBV7-2, with 8 bases lining up with TRBD1. From germline, CDR1 is SGHTA and CDR2 FQGNSA. CDR3 length: 15 amino acids. V gave up 4 bases and J gave up 3 bases; unmatched junction bases: 7. The DNA of the CDR3 is TGTGCCAGCAGCTCGTGGGACAGGCCGGAAGAGACCCAGTACTTC. Translated, it gives CASSSWDRPEETQYF.

V is TRBV2 and J is TRBJ2-3, with D perhaps TRBD2 (6 bases). Germline V CDR1 and CDR2: SNHLY, FYNNEI. This CDR3 region has 14 residues. V gave up 1 base and J gave up 6 bases, with 11 bases separating them. In nucleotides, the CDR3 is TGTGCCAGCAGTGAAGATGGGGGGAGTGATACGCAGTATTTT. Protein sequence: CASSEDGGSDTQYF.

This chain joins TRBV7-3 and TRBJ2-1; TRBD2 agrees at 13 bases. V trimming: 4 bases; J trimming: 7 bases; junction bases outside the gene matches: 4. Germline V lookup: CDR1 SGHTA, CDR2 FQGTGA. The CDR3 covers 15 residues. CDR3 nucleotide sequence: TGTGCCAGCAGCTCTCGGACTAGCGGGAGTAATGAGCAGTTCTTC. Translation gives CASSSRTSGSNEQFF.

This chain joins TRBV30 and TRBJ2-1; TRBD2 agrees at 10 bases. The CDR3 runs to 15 residues. CDR1 is GTSNPN and CDR2 is SVGIG in the germline V gene (reference sequence). The J segment lost 5 bases and the V segment lost 0 bases, leaving 4 bases of the junction unmatched. The CDR3 sequence is CAWSVGLAAHNEQFF. The CDR3 DNA reads as TGTGCCTGGAGTGTAGGACTAGCGGCCCACAATGAGCAGTTCTTC.

The rearrangement joins TRBV11-2 to TRBJ2-2; no definite D call. CDR1 is SGHAT, CDR2 FQNNGV, per germline. V lost 6 bases to trimming and J lost 0 bases, with 11 bases between them. The CDR3 has 15 residues. CDR3 nucleotide sequence: TGTGCCAGCAGAATTTGGGCAGCGAACACCGGGGAGCTGTTTTTT. Amino acids: CASRIWAANTGELFF.

This clone was detected only a few times. The chain is built from TRBV25-1 and TRBJ2-7; 7 nucleotides line up with TRBD1. Trimming removed 3 bases from V and 4 bases from J; junction bases left unmatched: 0. This CDR3 region has 12 residues. Germline V CDR1 and CDR2: MGHDK, SYGVNS. The CDR3 is CASSEDRYEQYF. The CDR3 DNA reads as TGTGCCAGCAGTGAGGACAGGTACGAGCAGTACTTC.

J is TRBJ1-2 and V is TRBV10-3; TRBD1 might be the D (5 bases). V was shortened by 2 bases and J by 4 bases, with 14 bases between the two germline ends. Germline V CDR1 and CDR2: ENHRY, SYGVKD. The CDR3 consists of 15 residues. CDR3 bases: TGTGCCATCAGTGAGCACGGCGGGGGAGGCTATGGCTACACCTTC. It translates to CAISEHGGGGYGYTF.

The chain couples TRBV7-2 to TRBJ2-3, with 11 bases aligning to TRBD2. V shed 3 bases, J shed 6 bases, and the junction held 5 bases outside the gene matches. CDR3 length: 15 residues. Germline V gives CDR1 SGHTA, CDR2 FQGNSA. The CDR3 DNA reads as TGTGCCAGCAGCTTTATAGCGGGAGGGGCTGATACGCAGTATTTT. As protein: CASSFIAGGADTQYF.

This clone was seen only a few times. The rearrangement uses TRBV5-5 and TRBJ1-5; D gene unclear. Trimming stripped 2 bases from V and 6 bases from J, with 15 bases between. The CDR3 covers 15 residues. Per germline, CDR1 SGHKS and CDR2 YYEKEE (reference sequence). CDR3 region: CASSFDTYVSQPQHF. DNA for the CDR3: TGTGCCAGCAGCTTCGACACTTATGTCAGTCAGCCCCAGCATTTT.

The V call is TRBV6-5, the J call TRBJ2-1, with 7 positions matching TRBD2. The germline gives CDR1 MNHEY, CDR2 SVGAGI. CDR3 length: 15 residues. V gave up 4 bases and J gave up 4 bases; unmatched junction bases: 7. The CDR3 sequence is CASSSYRRGYNEQFF. The CDR3 nucleotides read TGTGCCAGCAGTTCCTATCGGCGGGGGTACAATGAGCAGTTCTTC.

V is TRBV18 and J is TRBJ2-1, with TRBD2 as a possible D gene (5 bases). The V gene lost 0 bases and the J gene lost 0 bases, with 9 bases spanning the gap. The CDR3 spans 16 residues. Germline V gene data show CDR1 as KGHSH and CDR2 as LQKENI. The CDR3 DNA reads as TGTGCCAGCTCACCACCGGGCGGGTACTCCTACAATGAGCAGTTCTTC. Protein: CASSPPGGYSYNEQFF.

The V and J genes are TRBV5-1 and TRBJ2-2; D is possibly TRBD2 (6 bases). Germline V lookup: CDR1 SGHRS, CDR2 YFSETQ. The CDR3 consists of 14 residues. V lost 6 bases and J 1 base, leaving 10 bases between the germline ends. The CDR3 protein is CASKAGGNTGELFF. The CDR3 DNA reads TGCGCCAGCAAGGCCGGGGGGAACACCGGGGAGCTGTTTTTT.

This clone was picked up a small number of times. The chain recombines TRBV11-3 with TRBJ2-1, with TRBD1 identical over 10 bases. V lost 5 bases, J lost 5 bases, and 9 bases stayed unmatched. CDR1 and CDR2 from the germline V gene are SGHNT and YENEEA. This CDR3 spans 16 amino acids. CDR3 protein: CASSPQGDRGNNEQFF. The CDR3 DNA sequence: TGTGCCAGCAGCCCACAAGGGGACAGGGGAAACAATGAGCAGTTCTTC.

This sequence joins TRBV29-1 and TRBJ2-2; D might be TRBD2 (6 bases). With 2 bases removed from V and 1 base from J, the gap between germline ends came to 17 bases. The CDR3 covers 17 residues. The germline V gene encodes CDR1 SQVTM and CDR2 ANQGSEA. CDR3 sequence (DNA): TGCAGCGTTGAAATGGGGCGGGGCGCGGGGAACACCGGGGAGCTGTTTTTT. Amino acid sequence: CSVEMGRGAGNTGELFF.